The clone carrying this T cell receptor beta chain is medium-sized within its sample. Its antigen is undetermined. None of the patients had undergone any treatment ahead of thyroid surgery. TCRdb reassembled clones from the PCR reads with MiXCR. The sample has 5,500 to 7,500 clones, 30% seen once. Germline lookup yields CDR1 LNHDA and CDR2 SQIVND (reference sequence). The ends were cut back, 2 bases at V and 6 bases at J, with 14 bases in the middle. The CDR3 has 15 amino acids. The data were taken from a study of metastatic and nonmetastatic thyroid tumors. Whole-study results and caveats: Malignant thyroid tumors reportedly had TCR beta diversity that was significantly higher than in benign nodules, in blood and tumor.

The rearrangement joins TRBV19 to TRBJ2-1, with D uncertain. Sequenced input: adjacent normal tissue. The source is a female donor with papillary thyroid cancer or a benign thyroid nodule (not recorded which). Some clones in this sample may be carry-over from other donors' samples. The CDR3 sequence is CASSISWPPINEQFF. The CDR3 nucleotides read TGTGCCAGTAGTATATCGTGGCCACCGATCAATGAGCAGTTCTTC.